This T cell receptor (beta chain) came from a study of blood T cell repertoires in COVID-19. On the study more broadly: Spain, Italy and the United States supplied samples that represented acute and convalescent COVID-19. PBMCs, B-cell-depleted T cells, or T cells provided the cDNA or gDNA that made up the material.

Source study methods: How many nucleated cells were present was estimated from reference gene primer amplification. The data were produced by immunoSEQ multiplex PCR, yet TCRdb's version contains in-frame clones alone and is incomplete. V, J and clone size derive from that table, while D and trimming were established from the DNA sequence. Here the sample spans approximately 300,000 clones, about 88% being singletons. Seattle patients were enrolled while actively infected and followed longitudinally. CDR3 size: 13 residues. J was trimmed by 3 bases and V by 6 bases; bases with no gene match: 4. Germline CDR1 SNHLY, CDR2 FYNNEI.

Sequencing used peripheral blood. This chain connects TRBV2 to TRBJ2-7, with TRBD2 identical over 8 bases. The origin of this receptor is a woman between 25 and 40 years old with COVID-19, enrolled during active disease. CDR3 DNA sequence: TGTGCCAGCAGCCCAGCGGGAGTCTACGAGCAGTACTTC. It translates to CASSPAGVYEQYF. The entire variable domain, with the rest obtained from reference TRBV2 and TRBJ2-7, is as follows: EPEVTQTPSHQVTQMGQEVILRCVPISNHLYFYWYRQILGQKVEFLVSFYNNEISEKSEIFDDQFSVERPDGSNFTLKIRSTKLEDSAMYFCASSPAGVYEQYFGPGTRLTVT.